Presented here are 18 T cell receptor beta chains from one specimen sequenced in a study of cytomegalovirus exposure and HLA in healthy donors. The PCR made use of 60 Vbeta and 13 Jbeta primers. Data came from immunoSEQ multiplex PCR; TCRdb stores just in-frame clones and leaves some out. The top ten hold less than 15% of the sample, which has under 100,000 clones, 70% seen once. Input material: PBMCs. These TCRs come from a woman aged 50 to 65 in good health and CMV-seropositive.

The CDR3 region is CASGYSGRWGETQYF. The CDR3 region has the DNA TGTGCCAGCGGCTACAGCGGGAGATGGGGAGAGACCCAGTACTTC. The V call is TRBV5-6, the J call TRBJ2-5, with TRBD2 matching 8 bases. The V and J ends lost 7 bases and 4 bases, in that order; junction bases with no gene match: 12. The CDR3 length is 15 residues. CDR1 and CDR2 (germline): SGHDT, YYEEEE.

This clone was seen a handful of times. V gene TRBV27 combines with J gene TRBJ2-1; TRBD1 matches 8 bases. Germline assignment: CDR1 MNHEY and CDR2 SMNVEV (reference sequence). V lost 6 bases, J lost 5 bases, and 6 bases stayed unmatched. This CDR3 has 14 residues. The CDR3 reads CASSRDRSNNEQFF. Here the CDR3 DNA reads TGTGCCAGCAGCCGGGACAGGAGCAACAATGAGCAGTTCTTC.

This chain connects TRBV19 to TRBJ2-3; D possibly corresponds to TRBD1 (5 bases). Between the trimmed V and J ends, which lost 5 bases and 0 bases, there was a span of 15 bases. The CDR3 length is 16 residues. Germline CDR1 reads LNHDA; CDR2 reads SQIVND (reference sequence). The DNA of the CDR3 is TGTGCCAGTAGTCCCATCCCGACAGAAAGCACAGATACGCAGTATTTT. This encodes CASSPIPTESTDTQYF.

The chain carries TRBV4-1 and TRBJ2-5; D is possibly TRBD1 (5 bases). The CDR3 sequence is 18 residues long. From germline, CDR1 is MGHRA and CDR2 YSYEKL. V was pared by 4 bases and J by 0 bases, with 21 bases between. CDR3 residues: CASSRMIGATLYQETQYF. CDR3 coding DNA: TGCGCCAGCAGCCGTATGATTGGGGCGACATTGTACCAAGAGACCCAGTACTTC.

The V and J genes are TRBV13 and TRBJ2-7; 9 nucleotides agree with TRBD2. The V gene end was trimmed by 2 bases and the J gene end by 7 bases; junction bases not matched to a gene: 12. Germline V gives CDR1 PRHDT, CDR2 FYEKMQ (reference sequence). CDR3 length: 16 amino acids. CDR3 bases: TGTGCCAGCAGCTTACAGCTAGCGGGAATTGGTGGAGAGCAGTACTTC. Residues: CASSLQLAGIGGEQYF.

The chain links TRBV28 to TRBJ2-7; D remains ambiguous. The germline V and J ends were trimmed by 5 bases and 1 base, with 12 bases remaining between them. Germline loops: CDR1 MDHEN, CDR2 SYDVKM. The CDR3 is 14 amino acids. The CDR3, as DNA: TGTGCCAGCAGTCCCCCGTACGGGTCCTACGAGCAGTACTTC. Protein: CASSPPYGSYEQYF. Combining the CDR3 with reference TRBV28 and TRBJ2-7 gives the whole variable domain DVKVTQSSRYLVKRTGEKVFLECVQDMDHENMFWYRQDPGLGLRLIYFSYDVKMKEKGDIPEGYSVSREKKERFSLILESASTNQTSMYLCASSPPYGSYEQYFGPGTRLTVT.

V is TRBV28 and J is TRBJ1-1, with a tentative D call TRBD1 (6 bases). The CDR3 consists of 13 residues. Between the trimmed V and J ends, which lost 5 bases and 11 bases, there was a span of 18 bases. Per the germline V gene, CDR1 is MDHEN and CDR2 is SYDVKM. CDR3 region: CASSVRASGVAFF. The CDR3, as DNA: TGTGCCAGCAGTGTAAGGGCCTCAGGGGTGGCTTTCTTT.

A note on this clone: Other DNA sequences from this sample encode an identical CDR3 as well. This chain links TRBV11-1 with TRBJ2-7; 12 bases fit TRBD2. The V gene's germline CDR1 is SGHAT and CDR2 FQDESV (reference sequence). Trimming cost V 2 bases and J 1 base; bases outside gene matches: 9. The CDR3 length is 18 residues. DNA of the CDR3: TGTGCCAGCAGCTTATCTAGCGGGAGGGCCGCGCAATCCTACGAGCAGTACTTC. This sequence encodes CASSLSSGRAAQSYEQYF.

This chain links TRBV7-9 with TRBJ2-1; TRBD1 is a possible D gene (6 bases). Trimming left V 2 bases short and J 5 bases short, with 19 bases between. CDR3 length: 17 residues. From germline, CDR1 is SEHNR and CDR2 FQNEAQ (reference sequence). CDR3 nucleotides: TGTGCCAGCAGCTTAACGAGGGACAAAAGGCCAGACAATGAGCAGTTCTTC. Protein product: CASSLTRDKRPDNEQFF. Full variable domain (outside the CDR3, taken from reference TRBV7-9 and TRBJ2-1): DTGVSQNPRHKITKRGQNVTFRCDPISEHNRLYWYRQTLGQGPEFLTYFQNEAQLEKSRLLSDRFSAERPKGSFSTLEIQRTEQGDSAMYLCASSLTRDKRPDNEQFFGPGTRLTVL.

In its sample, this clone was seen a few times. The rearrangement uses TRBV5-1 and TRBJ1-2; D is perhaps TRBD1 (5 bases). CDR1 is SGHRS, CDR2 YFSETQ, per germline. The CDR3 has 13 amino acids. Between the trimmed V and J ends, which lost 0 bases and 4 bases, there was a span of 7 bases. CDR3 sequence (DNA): TGCGCCAGCAGCTTGGAACAGGCCTATGGCTACACCTTC. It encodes CASSLEQAYGYTF.

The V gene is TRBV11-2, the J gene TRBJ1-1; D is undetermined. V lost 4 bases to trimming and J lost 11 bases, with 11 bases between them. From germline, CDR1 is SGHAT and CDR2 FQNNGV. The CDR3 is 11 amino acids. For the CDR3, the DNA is TGTGCCAGCAGCTCCCACAGAAAGGCTTTCTTT. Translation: CASSSHRKAFF.

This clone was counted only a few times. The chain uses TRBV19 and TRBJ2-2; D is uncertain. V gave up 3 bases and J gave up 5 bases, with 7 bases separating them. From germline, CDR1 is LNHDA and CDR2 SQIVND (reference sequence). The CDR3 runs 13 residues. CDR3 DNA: TGTGCCAGTAGTATTCAAACTACCGGGGAGCTGTTTTTT. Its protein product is CASSIQTTGELFF.

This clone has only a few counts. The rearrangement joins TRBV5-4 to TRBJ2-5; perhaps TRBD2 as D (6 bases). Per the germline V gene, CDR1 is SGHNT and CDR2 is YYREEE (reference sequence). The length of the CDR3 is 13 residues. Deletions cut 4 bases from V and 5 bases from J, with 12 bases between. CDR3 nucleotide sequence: TGTGCCAGCAGCGGCCTAGCGACCGAGACCCAGTACTTC. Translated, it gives CASSGLATETQYF.

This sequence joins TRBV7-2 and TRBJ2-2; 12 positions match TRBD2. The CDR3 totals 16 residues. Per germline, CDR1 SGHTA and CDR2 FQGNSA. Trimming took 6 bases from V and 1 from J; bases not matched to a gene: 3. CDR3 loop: CASRRTSGMNTGELFF. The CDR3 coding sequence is TGTGCCAGCAGACGGACTAGCGGGATGAACACCGGGGAGCTGTTTTTT.

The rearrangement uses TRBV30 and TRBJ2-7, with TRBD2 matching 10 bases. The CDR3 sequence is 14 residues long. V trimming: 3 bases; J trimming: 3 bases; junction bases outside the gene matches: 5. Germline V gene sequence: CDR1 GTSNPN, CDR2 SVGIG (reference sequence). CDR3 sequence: CAWSPSGRGYEQYF. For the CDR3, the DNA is TGTGCCTGGAGCCCTAGCGGGAGAGGCTACGAGCAGTACTTC.

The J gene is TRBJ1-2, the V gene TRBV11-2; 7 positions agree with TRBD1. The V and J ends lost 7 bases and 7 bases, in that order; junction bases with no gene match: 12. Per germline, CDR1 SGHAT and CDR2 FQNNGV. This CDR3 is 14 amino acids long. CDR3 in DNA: TGTGCCAGCACCGGACGAAATGGGACAGTTGGCTACACCTTC. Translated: CASTGRNGTVGYTF. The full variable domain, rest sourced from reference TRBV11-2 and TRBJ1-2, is EAGVAQSPRYKIIEKRQSVAFWCNPISGHATLYWYQQILGQGPKLLIQFQNNGVVDDSQLPKDRFSAERLKGVDSTLKIQPAKLEDSAVYLCASTGRNGTVGYTFGSGTRLTVV.

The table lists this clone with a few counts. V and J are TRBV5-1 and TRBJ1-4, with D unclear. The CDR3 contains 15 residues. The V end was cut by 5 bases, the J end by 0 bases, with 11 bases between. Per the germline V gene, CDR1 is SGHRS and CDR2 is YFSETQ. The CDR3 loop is CASRDGSTTNEKLFF. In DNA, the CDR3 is TGCGCCAGCAGGGACGGGAGCACAACTAATGAAAAACTGTTTTTT.

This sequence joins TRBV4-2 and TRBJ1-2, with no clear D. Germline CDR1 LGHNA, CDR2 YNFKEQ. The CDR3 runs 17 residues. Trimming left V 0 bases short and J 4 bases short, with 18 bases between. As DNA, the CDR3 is TGTGCCAGCAGCCAAGAACGTCGTTTGGCCCCGGGCTATGGCTACACCTTC. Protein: CASSQERRLAPGYGYTF.